The 11 T cell receptor beta chains in this list originate from one sample, sequenced in a study of CD8 T cells in Susac syndrome. About 0.5 to 1 ug RNA was reverse transcribed with random hexamers. TCRdb reprocessed the immunoSEQ multiplex PCR reads with MiXCR, giving one entry per CDR3 protein. The repertoire consists of about 240,000 distinct CDR3 sequences, with 90% to 96% occurring once and the leading ten covering around 0.1%. Sequenced material: CD4+ T cells from PBMCs. The source is a human donor with Susac syndrome.

The chain employs TRBV7-3 and TRBJ1-1; unclear D gene. V was pared by 4 bases and J by 1 base, with 19 bases between. This CDR3 contains 17 residues. Germline V gives CDR1 SGHTA, CDR2 FQGTGA. As DNA, the CDR3 is TGTGCCAGCAGCTCCCCCGTAAGTGACCTTTGGAACACTGAAGCTTTCTTT. Its protein product is CASSSPVSDLWNTEAFF.

This clonotype appeared once. This chain links TRBV4-2 with TRBJ2-7; tentative D call: TRBD2 (6 bases). CDR1 and CDR2 (germline): LGHNA, YNFKEQ. The CDR3 is 15 residues long. V was pared by 4 bases and J by 8 bases, with 21 bases between. The DNA of the CDR3 is TGTGCCAGCAGCCTTACAACTCGGGACTCCTTCCAGCAGTACTTC. Translated, it gives CASSLTTRDSFQQYF.

The chain employs TRBV10-3 and TRBJ2-5; D is ambiguous. Trimming removed 0 bases at V and 0 bases at J, with 8 bases between. The CDR3 loop spans 15 amino acids. Germline V gene lookup returns CDR1 ENHRY and CDR2 SYGVKD. CDR3 sequence (DNA): TGTGCCATCAGTGAGTCGGCGGTGAACCAAGAGACCCAGTACTTC. This encodes CAISESAVNQETQYF.

J is TRBJ2-2 and V is TRBV6-6; possibly TRBD1 for D (5 bases). The CDR3 sequence is 14 residues long. Germline V gene lookup returns CDR1 MNHNY and CDR2 SVGAGI (reference sequence). The V and J ends lost 5 bases and 7 bases respectively, with 14 bases between them. This CDR3 is CASSRGFEDGELFF. CDR3 DNA: TGTGCCAGCAGTAGGGGATTCGAGGACGGGGAGCTGTTTTTT.

The J gene is TRBJ2-3, the V gene TRBV6-2 or TRBV6-3; maybe TRBD2 (6 bases). V dropped 0 bases and J dropped 4 bases, with 14 bases sitting between them. This CDR3 has 16 residues. Germline CDR1 is MNHEY and CDR2 is SVGEGT. The CDR3 loop reads CASSYSRGPRADTQYF. In DNA, the CDR3 is TGTGCCAGCAGTTACTCGCGGGGCCCGAGGGCAGATACGCAGTATTTT.

The rearrangement uses TRBV3-1 and TRBJ1-1; D not resolved. The CDR3 covers 14 residues. Trimming cost V 0 bases and J 5 bases, with 10 bases left between them. Germline V gives CDR1 LGHDT, CDR2 YNNKEL (reference sequence). The CDR3 sequence is CASSQEGGWTEAFF. The DNA of the CDR3 is TGTGCCAGCAGCCAAGAGGGAGGTTGGACTGAAGCTTTCTTT. The whole variable domain, remainder taken from reference TRBV3-1 and TRBJ1-1, is DTAVSQTPKYLVTQMGNDKSIKCEQNLGHDTMYWYKQDSKKFLKIMFSYNNKELIINETVPNRFSPKSPDKAHLNLHINSLELGDSAVYFCASSQEGGWTEAFFGQGTRLTVV.

The V gene is TRBV7-3, the J gene TRBJ2-7; a possible D gene is TRBD1 (7 bases). Trimming left V 3 bases short and J 4 bases short, with 10 bases between. This CDR3 comprises 13 residues. The germline V gene has CDR1 SGHTA and CDR2 FQGTGA. The CDR3, as DNA: TGTGCCAGCAGCTTTCAGGGGGGATACGAGCAGTACTTC. It is translated as CASSFQGGYEQYF. Combining the CDR3 with reference TRBV7-3 and TRBJ2-7 gives the whole variable domain GAGVSQTPSNKVTEKGKYVELRCDPISGHTALYWYRQSLGQGPEFLIYFQGTGAADDSGLPNDRFFAVRPEGSVSTLKIQRTERGDSAVYLCASSFQGGYEQYFGPGTRLTVT.

The J gene is TRBJ1-1, the V gene TRBV20-1; D uncertain. CDR1 and CDR2 from the germline V gene are DFQATT and SNEGSKA (reference sequence). The CDR3 length is 12 residues. The CDR3 spells CTPSRAETEAFF. The CDR3 DNA reads as TGCACCCCCTCGAGAGCGGAAACTGAAGCTTTCTTT.

The chain combines TRBV12-3 or TRBV12-4 with TRBJ2-2; the match to TRBD1 covers 9 bases. The J segment lost 5 bases and the V segment lost 5 bases, leaving 3 bases of the junction unmatched. CDR3 length equals 14 residues. DNA of the CDR3: TGTGCCAGCAGTCGGACAGGGGAGACCGGGGAGCTGTTTTTT. Protein: CASSRTGETGELFF.

The V call is TRBV28, the J call TRBJ1-2, with 9 positions matching TRBD1. This CDR3 is built from 14 residues. Germline V CDR1 and CDR2: MDHEN, SYDVKM. The trim removed 7 bases at V and 5 bases at J, leaving 8 bases unmatched. The CDR3 protein is CASNLGQGKYGYTF. The DNA of the CDR3 is TGTGCCAGCAACCTGGGACAGGGCAAATATGGCTACACCTTC.

This clonotype was detected once. V is TRBV5-1 and J is TRBJ1-2, with 7 bases that match TRBD1. The CDR3 is made up of 16 amino acids. V lost 4 bases to trimming and J lost 2 bases; unmatched junction nucleotides: 11. Germline values: CDR1 SGHRS, CDR2 YFSETQ. CDR3 in amino acids: CASSALATGTNYGYTF. The CDR3 coding sequence is TGCGCCAGCAGCGCACTAGCGACAGGGACGAACTATGGCTACACCTTC.